The 22 T cell receptor beta chains below were found in one sample sequenced in a study of blood T cells in healthy people across ages. With a J-beta primer mix and a sample-barcoded 5' primer, a second PCR ran roughly 6 to 11 cycles. TCRdb passed the 5' RACE reads through MiXCR, listing each CDR3 protein once. Of roughly 830,000 distinct CDR3 sequences in the sample, less than 80% are singletons; the top ten hold about a quarter. The sample taken for sequencing was blood. The receptor set was obtained from a man aged 25-45 years in good health.

This clonotype was counted a few times. The chain links TRBV27 to TRBJ1-1, with a possible D match to TRBD1 (5 bases). This CDR3 is 13 amino acids long. CDR1 is MNHEY and CDR2 is SMNVEV in the germline V gene (reference sequence). Trimming shortened V by 1 base and J by 5 bases, and 8 bases separated the two germline ends. CDR3 nucleotide sequence: TGTGCCAGCAGTTTATACGGGGGAACTGAAGCTTTCTTT. Residues: CASSLYGGTEAFF.

This clonotype has a handful of counts. This rearrangement joins TRBV29-1 to TRBJ2-5; TRBD1 aligns across 8 bases. The junction had 15 bases not matched to a gene; V was cut back by 4 bases and J by 11 bases. Germline V lookup: CDR1 SQVTM, CDR2 ANQGSEA. The CDR3 totals 14 residues. The CDR3 here is CSVVRGQAAGEQYF. In nucleotides, the CDR3 is TGCAGCGTTGTTAGGGGACAGGCAGCCGGGGAGCAGTACTTC.

J is TRBJ2-7 and V is TRBV7-2; TRBD2 matches 10 bases. The CDR3 totals 15 residues. The germline gives CDR1 SGHTA, CDR2 FQGNSA. V gave up 5 bases and J gave up 0 bases; unmatched junction bases: 4. The CDR3 coding sequence is TGTGCCAGCAGCCCACTAGCGGGACGCTCCTACGAGCAGTACTTC. This codes for CASSPLAGRSYEQYF.

V and J are TRBV9 and TRBJ1-2; 7 nucleotides align to TRBD1. This CDR3 is 14 amino acids long. Trimming took 3 bases from V and 2 from J; bases not matched to a gene: 4. CDR1 and CDR2 from the germline V gene are SGDLS and YYNGEE. The CDR3 loop reads CASSDRTGNYGYTF. The CDR3 region has the DNA TGTGCCAGCAGCGATCGGACAGGAAACTATGGCTACACCTTC.

This chain joins TRBV30 and TRBJ1-6; possibly TRBD1 for D (5 bases). CDR3 length: 13 amino acids. CDR1 and CDR2 (germline): GTSNPN, SVGIG (reference sequence). Trimming took 8 bases from V and 8 from J, leaving 16 bases between them. CDR3 sequence (DNA): TGTGCCCAAGGATGGGGCTCGGATTCACCCCTCCACTTT. This gives the protein CAQGWGSDSPLHF. Variable domain in full (rest from reference TRBV30 and TRBJ1-6): SQTIHQWPATLVQPVGSPLSLECTVEGTSNPNLYWYRQAAGRGLQLLFYSVGIGQISSEVPQNLSASRPQDRQFILSSKKLLLSDSGFYLCAQGWGSDSPLHFGNGTRLTVT.

This rearrangement joins TRBV3-1 to TRBJ1-5; no clear D. Germline CDR1 and CDR2: LGHDT and YNNKEL (reference sequence). The CDR3 has 13 residues. The ends were cut back, 3 bases at V and 7 bases at J, with 10 bases in the middle. The DNA for the CDR3 is TGTGCCAGCAGCCACGGACTTTTGCAGCCCCAGCATTTT. It yields the protein CASSHGLLQPQHF.

The chain carries TRBV28 and TRBJ2-1; perhaps TRBD1 as D (6 bases). The CDR3 spans 14 residues. CDR1 and CDR2 (germline): MDHEN, SYDVKM. The V gene lost 6 bases and the J gene lost 1 base, with 10 bases spanning the gap. The CDR3 loop reads CASRPQGSYNEQFF. CDR3 bases: TGTGCCAGCAGACCACAGGGTTCCTACAATGAGCAGTTCTTC. Based on the CDR3 plus reference TRBV28 and TRBJ2-1, the full variable domain is DVKVTQSSRYLVKRTGEKVFLECVQDMDHENMFWYRQDPGLGLRLIYFSYDVKMKEKGDIPEGYSVSREKKERFSLILESASTNQTSMYLCASRPQGSYNEQFFGPGTRLTVL.

J is TRBJ2-7 and V is TRBV5-1, with 8 positions matching TRBD2. The CDR3 consists of 14 residues. CDR1 is SGHRS and CDR2 is YFSETQ in the germline V gene. With V trimmed by 2 bases and J by 5 bases, 6 bases remained unmatched. For the CDR3, the DNA is TGCGCCAGCAGCTTCTCCGGGACTAGTCACGAGCAGTACTTC. Its protein is CASSFSGTSHEQYF.

The chain recombines TRBV3-1 with TRBJ2-3, with D possibly matching TRBD2 (6 bases). The germline V gene has CDR1 LGHDT and CDR2 YNNKEL (reference sequence). V was clipped by 5 bases and J by 2 bases, with 14 bases between them. The length of the CDR3 is 15 residues. The CDR3 coding sequence is TGTGCCAGCAGCTATCAGGGAGGCGTCACAGATACGCAGTATTTT. Translation gives CASSYQGGVTDTQYF.

V is TRBV20-1 and J is TRBJ2-7; D possibly uses TRBD1 or TRBD2 (5 bases each). Trimming took off 0 bases at V and 2 bases at J, with 17 bases between the two ends. Germline CDR1 DFQATT, CDR2 SNEGSKA (reference sequence). This CDR3 has 16 residues. CDR3 sequence: CSARDPGKGHAYEQYF. CDR3 bases: TGCAGTGCTAGAGATCCGGGAAAGGGGCACGCCTACGAGCAGTACTTC.

The V and J genes are TRBV20-1 and TRBJ1-1; D call uncertain. This CDR3 contains 12 residues. Germline V lookup: CDR1 DFQATT, CDR2 SNEGSKA (reference sequence). Trimming left V 3 bases short and J 10 bases short, with 15 bases between. The CDR3 region has the DNA TGCAGTGCTAGGGGCCCGATCGGTGGAGCTTTCTTT. Its translation: CSARGPIGGAFF.

V gene TRBV28 combines with J gene TRBJ2-7; D is uncertain. The J call may be faulty, since TRBJ2-5 better matches the DNA end. Germline CDR1 and CDR2: MDHEN and SYDVKM. This CDR3 has 14 amino acids. CDR3 amino acids: CASSLGGLIRTQYF. DNA of the CDR3: TGTGCCAGCAGTTTAGGTGGGCTAATCAGGACCCAGTACTTC.

V is TRBV5-6 and J is TRBJ1-6, with 10 bases fitting TRBD1. The CDR3 sequence is 16 residues long. The germline CDR1 and CDR2 sequences are SGHDT and YYEEEE. V dropped 1 base and J dropped 8; count of bases not matched to a gene: 6. The CDR3 region is CASSLPGQGYDSPLHF. The CDR3 DNA follows: TGTGCCAGCAGCTTGCCGGGACAGGGGTACGATTCACCCCTCCACTTT. The full variable domain, its missing parts supplied by reference TRBV5-6 and TRBJ1-6, is DAGVTQSPTHLIKTRGQQVTLRCSPKSGHDTVSWYQQALGQGPQFIFQYYEEEERQRGNFPDRFSGHQFPNYSSELNVNALLLGDSALYLCASSLPGQGYDSPLHFGNGTRLTVT.

This clonotype appeared a single time. The chain uses TRBV6-2 or TRBV6-3 and TRBJ2-3; no clear D gene. The length of the CDR3 is 13 residues. Per germline, CDR1 MNHEY and CDR2 SVGEGT. The germline V and J ends were trimmed by 5 bases and 0 bases, with 6 bases remaining between them. The CDR3 loop reads CASSTISTDTQYF. The CDR3 DNA is TGTGCCAGCAGTACGATTAGCACAGATACGCAGTATTTT.

This clonotype has a single count. The V call is TRBV6-5, the J call TRBJ2-5; 8 bases line up with TRBD2. After removal of 3 bases from V and 4 bases from J, the junction contained 7 bases not matched to a gene. CDR1 and CDR2 from the germline V gene are MNHEY and SVGAGI. CDR3 size: 15 residues. The CDR3 loop reads CASSYSGASRETQYF. The CDR3 coding sequence is TGTGCCAGCAGTTATAGCGGGGCCTCTCGAGAGACCCAGTACTTC.

This clonotype was seen a handful of times. The J gene is TRBJ2-7, the V gene TRBV10-3, with TRBD1 matching 8 bases. CDR3 length equals 14 residues. Trimming at V came to 4 bases and at J to 5 bases, leaving 7 bases not matched to a gene. The germline V gene encodes CDR1 ENHRY and CDR2 SYGVKD. CDR3 coding DNA: TGTGCCATCAGTGTTGGGGCAGGGGGCAACGAGCAGTACTTC. This gives the protein CAISVGAGGNEQYF.

This clonotype was seen just once. This chain uses TRBV30 with TRBJ1-4; D gene unclear. Between the trimmed V and J ends, which lost 1 base and 7 bases, there was a span of 7 bases. The CDR3 covers 12 residues. From germline, CDR1 is GTSNPN and CDR2 SVGIG (reference sequence). CDR3 DNA: TGTGCCTGGAGTGCCGGATTTGAAAAACTGTTTTTT. Translating it yields CAWSAGFEKLFF.

This clonotype was detected only a few times. The rearrangement joins TRBV20-1 to TRBJ2-7; no definite D call. The germline CDR1 and CDR2 sequences are DFQATT and SNEGSKA (reference sequence). V was trimmed by 5 bases and J by 5 bases, leaving 7 bases between them. The CDR3 has 10 amino acids. In DNA, the CDR3 is TGCAGTGCTTATGGGCACGAGCAGTACTTC. This gives the protein CSAYGHEQYF.

The chain carries TRBV27 and TRBJ2-5, with unresolved D. This CDR3 region has 20 residues. Germline V gives CDR1 MNHEY, CDR2 SMNVEV (reference sequence). The V end lost 0 bases, the J end lost 3 bases, and 26 bases lay between the germline ends. The CDR3 nucleotides read TGTGCCAGCAGTTTATCCCCAAGCCCCTCGGGTAGATTCACGGAAGAGACCCAGTACTTC. Protein product: CASSLSPSPSGRFTEETQYF.

J is TRBJ1-5 and V is TRBV12-5, with 8 positions matching TRBD1. CDR3 length: 16 residues. Trimming at V came to 4 bases and at J to 1 base, leaving 6 bases not matched to a gene. Germline CDR1 reads LGHNT; CDR2 reads FRNRAP. CDR3 region: CASGSQDRGSNQPQHF. CDR3 sequence (DNA): TGTGCTAGTGGTTCACAAGACAGGGGCAGCAATCAGCCCCAGCATTTT.

The gene calls are TRBV10-3 and TRBJ2-7; D ambiguous. The germline V and J ends were trimmed by 3 bases and 2 bases, with 11 bases remaining between them. The CDR3 loop spans 14 amino acids. Germline assignment: CDR1 ENHRY and CDR2 SYGVKD. CDR3 protein: CAISDRPPPYEQYF. The CDR3 DNA sequence: TGTGCCATCAGTGATCGACCGCCACCCTACGAGCAGTACTTC.

The chain combines TRBV29-1 with TRBJ2-1, with 8 bases fitting TRBD2. This CDR3 spans 15 amino acids. From germline, CDR1 is SQVTM and CDR2 ANQGSEA. Germline trimming cut 6 bases from V and 2 bases from J; bases unmatched to any gene: 9. DNA of the CDR3: TGCAGCGTGACCAGCTCGGGAGGGGCCTACAATGAGCAGTTCTTC. This gives the protein CSVTSSGGAYNEQFF.